This TCR beta chain was recovered during a study of T cell changes during pregnancy in multiple sclerosis. Losses at the gene ends were 5 bases for V and 5 bases for J; bases not matched to a gene: 5. The germline V gene has CDR1 SGHRS and CDR2 YFSETQ. The CDR3 contains 13 residues. TCRdb's copy holds only in-frame clones and misses some; the assay was immunoSEQ multiplex PCR. Of 60,000 or so clones listed, around 90% are singletons. The source is a female donor in good health, enrolled as a control in a pregnancy study. The sample here was peripheral blood, taken in the second trimester of pregnancy. The chain employs TRBV5-1 and TRBJ2-5, with TRBD2 identical over 8 bases. CDR3 nucleotides: TGCGCCAGCAGGCCACCTAGCGGGGAGACCCAGTACTTC. As protein: CASRPPSGETQYF. The variable domain in full, with the rest retrieved from reference TRBV5-1 and TRBJ2-5, is KAGVTQTPRYLIKTRGQQVTLSCSPISGHRSVSWYQQTPGQGLQFLFEYFSETQRNKGNFPGRFSGRQFSNSRSEMNVSTLELGDSALYLCASRPPSGETQYFGPGTRLLVL.